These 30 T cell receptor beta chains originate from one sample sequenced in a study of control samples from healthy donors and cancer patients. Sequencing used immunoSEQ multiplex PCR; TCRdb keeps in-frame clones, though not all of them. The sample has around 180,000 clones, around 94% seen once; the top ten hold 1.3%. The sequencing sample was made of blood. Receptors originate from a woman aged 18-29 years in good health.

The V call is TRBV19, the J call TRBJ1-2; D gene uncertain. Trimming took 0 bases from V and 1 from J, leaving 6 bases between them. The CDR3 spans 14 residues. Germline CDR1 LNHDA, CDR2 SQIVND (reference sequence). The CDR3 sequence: CASSIDGVNYGYTF. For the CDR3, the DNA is TGTGCCAGTAGTATAGATGGGGTTAACTATGGCTACACCTTC.

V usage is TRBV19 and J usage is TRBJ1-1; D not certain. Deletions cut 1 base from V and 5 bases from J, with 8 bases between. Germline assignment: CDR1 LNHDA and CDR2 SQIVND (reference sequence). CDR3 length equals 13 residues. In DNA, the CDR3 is TGTGCCAGTAGTATAGTTGGGAAAACTGAAGCTTTCTTT. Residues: CASSIVGKTEAFF.

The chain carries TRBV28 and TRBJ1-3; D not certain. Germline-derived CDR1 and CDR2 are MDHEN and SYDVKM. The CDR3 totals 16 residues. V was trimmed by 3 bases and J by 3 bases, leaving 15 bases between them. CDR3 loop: CASSLGSKGGGNTIYF. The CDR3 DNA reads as TGTGCCAGCAGTTTGGGGTCGAAAGGAGGTGGAAACACCATATATTTT.

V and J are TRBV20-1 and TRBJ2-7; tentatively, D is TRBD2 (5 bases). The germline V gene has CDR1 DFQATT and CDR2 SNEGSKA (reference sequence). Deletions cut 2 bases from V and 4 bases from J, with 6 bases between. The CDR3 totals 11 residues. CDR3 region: CSARTRYEQYF. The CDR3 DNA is TGCAGTGCTAGAACTAGGTACGAGCAGTACTTC.

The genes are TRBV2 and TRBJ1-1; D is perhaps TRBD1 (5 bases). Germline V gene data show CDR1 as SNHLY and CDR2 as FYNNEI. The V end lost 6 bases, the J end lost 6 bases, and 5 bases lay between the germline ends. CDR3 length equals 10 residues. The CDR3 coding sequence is TGTGCCAGCAGGGGGGCTGAAGCTTTCTTT. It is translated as CASRGAEAFF. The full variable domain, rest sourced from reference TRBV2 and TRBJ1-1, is EPEVTQTPSHQVTQMGQEVILRCVPISNHLYFYWYRQILGQKVEFLVSFYNNEISEKSEIFDDQFSVERPDGSNFTLKIRSTKLEDSAMYFCASRGAEAFFGQGTRLTVV.

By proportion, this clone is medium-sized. CDR3: CASSWTGMGNYGYTF. The CDR3 DNA reads as TGTGCCAGCAGTTGGACAGGGATGGGTAACTATGGCTACACCTTC. This chain uses TRBV27 with TRBJ1-2, with 8 bases lining up with TRBD1. The ends lost 4 bases at V and 1 base at J; junction bases unmatched: 5. This CDR3 region has 15 residues. From germline, CDR1 is MNHEY and CDR2 SMNVEV (reference sequence).

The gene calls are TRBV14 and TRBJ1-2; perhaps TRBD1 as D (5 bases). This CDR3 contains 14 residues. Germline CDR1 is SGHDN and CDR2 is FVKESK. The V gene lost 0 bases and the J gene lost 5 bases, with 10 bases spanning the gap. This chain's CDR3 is CASSQDSKGYGYTF. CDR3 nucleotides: TGTGCCAGCAGCCAAGATTCAAAGGGGTATGGCTACACCTTC.

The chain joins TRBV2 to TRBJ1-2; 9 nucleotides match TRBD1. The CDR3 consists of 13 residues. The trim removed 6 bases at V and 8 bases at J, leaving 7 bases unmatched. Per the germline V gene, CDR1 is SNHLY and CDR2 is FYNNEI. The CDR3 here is CASSRGQGYGYTF. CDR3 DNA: TGTGCCAGCAGCCGGGGACAGGGCTACGGCTACACCTTC.

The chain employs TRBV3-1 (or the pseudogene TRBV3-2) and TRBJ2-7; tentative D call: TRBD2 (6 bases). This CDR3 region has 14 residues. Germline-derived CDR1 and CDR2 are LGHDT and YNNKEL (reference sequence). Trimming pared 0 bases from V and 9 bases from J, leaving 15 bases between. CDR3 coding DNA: TGTGCCAGCAGCCAAGACCCCCCCTGGGGAGGGCAGTACTTC. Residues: CASSQDPPWGGQYF.

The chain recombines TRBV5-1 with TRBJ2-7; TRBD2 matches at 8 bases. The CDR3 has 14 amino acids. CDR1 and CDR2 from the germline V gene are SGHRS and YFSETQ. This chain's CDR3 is CATSTVAGSYEQYF. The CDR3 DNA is TGCGCTACAAGCACTGTAGCGGGATCCTACGAGCAGTACTTC.

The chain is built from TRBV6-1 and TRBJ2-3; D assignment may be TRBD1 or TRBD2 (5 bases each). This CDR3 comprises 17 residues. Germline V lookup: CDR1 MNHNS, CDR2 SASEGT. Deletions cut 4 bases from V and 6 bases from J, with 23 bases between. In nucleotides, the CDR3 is TGTGCCAGCAGTGCACCTCTTATGGGGGTCCGTGGCGATACGCAGTATTTT. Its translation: CASSAPLMGVRGDTQYF.

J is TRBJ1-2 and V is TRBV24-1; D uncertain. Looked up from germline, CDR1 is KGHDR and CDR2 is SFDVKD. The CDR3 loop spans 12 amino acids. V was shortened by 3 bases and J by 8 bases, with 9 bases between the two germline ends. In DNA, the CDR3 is TGTGCCACCAGTGATAGAAGGGCGGGCTACACCTTC. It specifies CATSDRRAGYTF.

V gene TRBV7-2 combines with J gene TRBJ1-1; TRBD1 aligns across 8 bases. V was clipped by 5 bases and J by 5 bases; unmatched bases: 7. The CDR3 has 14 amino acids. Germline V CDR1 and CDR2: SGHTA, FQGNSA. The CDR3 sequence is CASSLQGAATEAFF. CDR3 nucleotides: TGTGCCAGCAGCCTCCAGGGGGCGGCGACTGAAGCTTTCTTT.

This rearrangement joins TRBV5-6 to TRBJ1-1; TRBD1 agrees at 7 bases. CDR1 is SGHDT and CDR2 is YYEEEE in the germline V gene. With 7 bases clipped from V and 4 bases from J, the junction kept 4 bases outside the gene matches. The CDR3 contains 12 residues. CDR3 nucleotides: TGTGCCAGCGAACAGGGGAGCACTGAAGCTTTCTTT. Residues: CASEQGSTEAFF.

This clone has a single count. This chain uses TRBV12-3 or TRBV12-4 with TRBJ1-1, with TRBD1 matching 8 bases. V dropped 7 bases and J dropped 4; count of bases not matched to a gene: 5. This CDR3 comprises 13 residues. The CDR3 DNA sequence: TGTGCCAGCAAAGGACAGGGTGGCACTGAAGCTTTCTTT. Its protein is CASKGQGGTEAFF.

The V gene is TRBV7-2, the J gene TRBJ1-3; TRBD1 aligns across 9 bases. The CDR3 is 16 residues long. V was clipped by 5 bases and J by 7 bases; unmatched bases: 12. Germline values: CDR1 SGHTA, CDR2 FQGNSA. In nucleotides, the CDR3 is TGTGCCAGCAGCGCCACCCGACAGGGGGGTTGGAACACCATATATTTT. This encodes CASSATRQGGWNTIYF.

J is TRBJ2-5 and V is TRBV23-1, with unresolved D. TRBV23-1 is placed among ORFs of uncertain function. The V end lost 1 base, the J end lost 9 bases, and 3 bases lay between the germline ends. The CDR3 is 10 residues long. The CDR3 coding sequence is TGCGCCAGCAGTCAATTGGCCCAGTACTTC. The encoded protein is CASSQLAQYF.

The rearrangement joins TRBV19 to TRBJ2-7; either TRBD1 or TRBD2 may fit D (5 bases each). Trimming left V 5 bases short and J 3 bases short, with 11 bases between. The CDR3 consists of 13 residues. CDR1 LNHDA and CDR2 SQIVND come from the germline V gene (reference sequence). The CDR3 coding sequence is TGTGCCAGTAGTTATGCAGGGAGCTACGAGCAGTACTTC. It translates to CASSYAGSYEQYF. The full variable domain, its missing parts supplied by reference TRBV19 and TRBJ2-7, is DGGITQSPKYLFRKEGQNVTLSCEQNLNHDAMYWYRQDPGQGLRLIYYSQIVNDFQKGDIAEGYSVSREKKESFPLTVTSAQKNPTAFYLCASSYAGSYEQYFGPGTRLTVT.

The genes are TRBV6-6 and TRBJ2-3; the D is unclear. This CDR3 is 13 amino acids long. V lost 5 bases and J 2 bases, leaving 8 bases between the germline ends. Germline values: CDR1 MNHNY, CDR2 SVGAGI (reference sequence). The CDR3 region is CASSQTYTDTQYF. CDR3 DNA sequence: TGTGCCAGCAGTCAAACCTACACAGATACGCAGTATTTT.

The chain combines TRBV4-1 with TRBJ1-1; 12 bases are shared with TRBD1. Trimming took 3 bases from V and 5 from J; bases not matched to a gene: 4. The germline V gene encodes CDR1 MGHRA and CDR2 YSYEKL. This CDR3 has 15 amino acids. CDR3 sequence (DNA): TGCGCCAGCAGCCAGGGGACAGGGGGCTGGACTGAAGCTTTCTTT. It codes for CASSQGTGGWTEAFF.

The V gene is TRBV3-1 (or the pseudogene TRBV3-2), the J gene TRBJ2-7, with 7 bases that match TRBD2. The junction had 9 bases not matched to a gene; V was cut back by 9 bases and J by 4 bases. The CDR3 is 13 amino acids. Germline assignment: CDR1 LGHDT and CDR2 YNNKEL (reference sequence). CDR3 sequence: CASGGDSGYEQYF. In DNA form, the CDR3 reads TGTGCCAGTGGAGGGGATAGCGGGTACGAGCAGTACTTC.

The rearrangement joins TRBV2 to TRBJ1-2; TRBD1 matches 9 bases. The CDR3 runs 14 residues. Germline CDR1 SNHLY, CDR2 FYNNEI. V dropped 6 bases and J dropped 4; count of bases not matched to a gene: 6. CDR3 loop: CASRIGQGSYGYTF. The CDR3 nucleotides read TGTGCCAGCAGAATCGGACAGGGGAGCTATGGCTACACCTTC.

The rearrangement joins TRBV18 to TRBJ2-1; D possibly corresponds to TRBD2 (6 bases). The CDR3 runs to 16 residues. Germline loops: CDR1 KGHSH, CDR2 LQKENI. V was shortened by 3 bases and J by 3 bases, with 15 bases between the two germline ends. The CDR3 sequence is CASSPLGGSLYNEQFF. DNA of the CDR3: TGTGCCAGCTCACCCCTCGGGGGTTCGCTCTACAATGAGCAGTTCTTC.

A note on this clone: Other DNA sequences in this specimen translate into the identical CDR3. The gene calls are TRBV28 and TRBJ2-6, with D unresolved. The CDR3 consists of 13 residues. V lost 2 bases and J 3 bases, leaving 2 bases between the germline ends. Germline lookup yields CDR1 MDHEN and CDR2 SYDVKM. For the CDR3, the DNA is TGTGCCAGCAGTTTAGGTGGGGCCAACGTCCTGACTTTC. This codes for CASSLGGANVLTF.

CDR3 in DNA: TGTGCCAGCAGTGAATCCGGACTGACGGGGGGAGAGACCCAGTACTTC. Residues: CASSESGLTGGETQYF. The chain has TRBV2 and TRBJ2-5, with TRBD2 matching over 7 bases. Per the germline V gene, CDR1 is SNHLY and CDR2 is FYNNEI. V gave up 2 bases and J gave up 4 bases; unmatched junction bases: 10. The CDR3 is 16 amino acids.

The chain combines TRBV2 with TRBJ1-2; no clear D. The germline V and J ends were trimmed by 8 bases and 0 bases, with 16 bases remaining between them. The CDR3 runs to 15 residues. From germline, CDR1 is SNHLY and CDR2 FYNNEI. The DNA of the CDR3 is TGTGCCAGCGGCCCCCCTCGAGGGACTAACTATGGCTACACCTTC. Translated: CASGPPRGTNYGYTF.

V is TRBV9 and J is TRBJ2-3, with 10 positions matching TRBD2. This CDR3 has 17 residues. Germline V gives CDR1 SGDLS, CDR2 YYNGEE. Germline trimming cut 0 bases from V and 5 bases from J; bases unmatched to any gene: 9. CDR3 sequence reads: CASSVVGAGGPGDTQYF. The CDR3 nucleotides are TGTGCCAGCAGCGTAGTTGGAGCGGGGGGGCCCGGAGATACGCAGTATTTT.

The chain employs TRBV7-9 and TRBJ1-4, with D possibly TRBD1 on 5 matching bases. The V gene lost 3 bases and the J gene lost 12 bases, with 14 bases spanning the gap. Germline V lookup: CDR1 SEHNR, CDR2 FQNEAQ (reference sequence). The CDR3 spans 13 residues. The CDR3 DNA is TGTGCCAGCAGCTTCGTCAGTGTAGGGGAACTGTTTTTT. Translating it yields CASSFVSVGELFF.

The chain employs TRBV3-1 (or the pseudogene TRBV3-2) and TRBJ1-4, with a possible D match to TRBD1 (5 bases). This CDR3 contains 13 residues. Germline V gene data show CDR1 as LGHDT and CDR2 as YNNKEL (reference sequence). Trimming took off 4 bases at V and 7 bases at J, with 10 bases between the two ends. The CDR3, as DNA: TGTGCCAGCAGCCCGGGGGACGTTGAAAAACTGTTTTTT. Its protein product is CASSPGDVEKLFF.

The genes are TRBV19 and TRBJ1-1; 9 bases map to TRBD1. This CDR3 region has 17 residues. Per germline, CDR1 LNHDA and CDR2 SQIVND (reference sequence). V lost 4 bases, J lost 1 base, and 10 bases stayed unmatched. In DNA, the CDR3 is TGTGCCAGTAGTACCGACAGGGGGAATAGGGCGAACACTGAAGCTTTCTTT. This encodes CASSTDRGNRANTEAFF.